This T cell receptor (beta chain) is from a study of shared clonotypes between healthy human individuals. General study results and limits: Inspection by rarefaction showed sorted-subset sequencing to be incomplete despite large depth.

This CDR3 is built from 13 residues. The germline V gene has CDR1 SGDLS and CDR2 YYNGEE. Trimming removed 2 bases at V and 2 bases at J, with 6 bases between. It was across several immunoSEQ plates that each subset's genomic DNA was evenly split. Original handling: As immunoSEQ supplied junction-only sequences (without quality scores), filtering differed. TCRdb's table, derived via immunoSEQ multiplex PCR, lists solely in-frame clones and lacks some. V, J and clone size were drawn from that table, and D and trimming were deduced from the DNA. The sample holds over 2 million clones, about 95% seen once. In the case of this clone: Its antigen is not known. This same CDR3 is encoded by further DNA sequences in the sample.

The naive CD8 population came from CD45RO-negative cells selected for CCR7, without terminally differentiated effector memory CD45RA+ cells. J is TRBJ2-3 and V is TRBV9; D remains unclear. Sequences were obtained from naive CD8+ T cells sorted from blood. This sequence originates from a man younger than 35 in good health. The CDR3 sequence is CASSVGHTDTQYF. CDR3 coding DNA: TGTGCCAGCAGCGTTGGCCACACAGATACGCAGTATTTT.